A selection of T cell receptor beta chains follows, all from one sample in a study of long-term antiretroviral therapy in people with HIV. Produced via immunoSEQ multiplex PCR; TCRdb's table is partial and in-frame only. The table lists 25,000 to 40,000 clones, about 96% of them singletons. This specimen consisted of unsorted PBMCs, obtained roughly 6.9 years after starting antiretroviral therapy. The receptors were sampled from a man aged 25-45 years with HIV. The CDR3 runs from the conserved cysteine through the conserved F or W. A D gene is named only where the DNA matches it firmly. The listing skips clone size in some rows; elsewhere it reads once, few, many or a size class.

abundance: once; j_gene: TRBJ1-1; d_gene: .; v_gene: TRBV7-9; CDR3aa: CASSSFSNTEAFF; CDR3nt: TGTGCCAGCAGCTCGTTCTCAAACACTGAAGCTTTCTTT
abundance: .; j_gene: TRBJ2-7; d_gene: TRBD2; v_gene: TRBV9; CDR3aa: CASSAGGLAGVYEQYF; CDR3nt: TGTGCCAGCAGCGCCGGGGGACTAGCGGGAGTTTACGAGCAGTACTTC
abundance: .; j_gene: TRBJ2-6; d_gene: .; v_gene: TRBV7-8; CDR3aa: CASSIRGANVLTF; CDR3nt: TGTGCCAGCAGCATAAGGGGGGCCAACGTCCTGACTTTC
abundance: .; j_gene: TRBJ2-1; d_gene: .; v_gene: TRBV5-3; CDR3aa: CARSLNVPGPYNEQFF; CDR3nt: TGTGCCAGAAGCTTGAACGTCCCGGGACCCTACAATGAGCAGTTCTTC
abundance: once; j_gene: TRBJ2-3; d_gene: .; v_gene: TRBV19; CDR3aa: CATRKGSTDTQYF; CDR3nt: TGTGCCACCCGTAAGGGTTCCACAGATACGCAGTATTTT
abundance: .; j_gene: TRBJ1-2; d_gene: .; v_gene: TRBV7-6; CDR3aa: CASSSRDIGVHGYTF; CDR3nt: TGTGCCAGCAGCTCCCGGGACATCGGAGTCCATGGCTACACCTTC
abundance: .; j_gene: TRBJ1-2; d_gene: .; v_gene: TRBV6-5; CDR3aa: CASRRPNYGYTF; CDR3nt: TGTGCCAGCAGGCGCCCTAACTATGGCTACACCTTC
abundance: .; j_gene: TRBJ1-2; d_gene: TRBD1; v_gene: TRBV6-1; CDR3aa: CASSEGTGLYYGYTF; CDR3nt: TGTGCCAGCAGTGAAGGGACAGGGTTGTACTATGGCTACACCTTC
abundance: .; j_gene: TRBJ2-7; d_gene: .; v_gene: TRBV6-5; CDR3aa: CASSGTASTYEQYF; CDR3nt: TGTGCCAGCAGTGGTACCGCCTCCACGTACGAGCAGTACTTC
abundance: .; j_gene: TRBJ2-2; d_gene: TRBD2; v_gene: TRBV19; CDR3aa: CASSMTSGSNTGELFF; CDR3nt: TGTGCCAGTAGTATGACTAGCGGGAGTAACACCGGGGAGCTGTTTTTT
abundance: .; j_gene: TRBJ1-1; d_gene: .; v_gene: TRBV7-9; CDR3aa: CASSFDTEAFF; CDR3nt: TGTGCCAGCAGCTTCGATACTGAAGCTTTCTTT
abundance: .; j_gene: TRBJ2-5; d_gene: .; v_gene: TRBV18; CDR3aa: CASSPGTDQETQYF; CDR3nt: TGTGCCAGCTCACCCGGGACTGATCAAGAGACCCAGTACTTC
abundance: .; j_gene: TRBJ1-5; d_gene: .; v_gene: TRBV5-4; CDR3aa: CASSLAGQRQSQHF; CDR3nt: TGTGCCAGCAGCCTCGCCGGACAGCGGCAGTCCCAGCATTTT
abundance: .; j_gene: TRBJ2-5; d_gene: .; v_gene: TRBV6-1; CDR3aa: CASSRQPQETQYF; CDR3nt: TGTGCCAGCTCTAGGCAGCCTCAAGAGACCCAGTACTTC
abundance: .; j_gene: TRBJ2-7; d_gene: TRBD1; v_gene: TRBV13; CDR3aa: CASSSGTGIEQYF; CDR3nt: TGTGCCAGCAGCTCTGGGACAGGGATCGAGCAGTACTTC
abundance: .; j_gene: TRBJ2-3; d_gene: .; v_gene: TRBV9; CDR3aa: CASSVSTSTDTQYF; CDR3nt: TGTGCCAGCAGCGTTAGCACGAGCACAGATACGCAGTATTTT
abundance: .; j_gene: TRBJ2-7; d_gene: TRBD1; v_gene: TRBV6-5; CDR3aa: CASSYSRDSPYEQYF; CDR3nt: TGTGCCAGCAGTTACTCGAGGGACAGCCCCTACGAGCAGTACTTC